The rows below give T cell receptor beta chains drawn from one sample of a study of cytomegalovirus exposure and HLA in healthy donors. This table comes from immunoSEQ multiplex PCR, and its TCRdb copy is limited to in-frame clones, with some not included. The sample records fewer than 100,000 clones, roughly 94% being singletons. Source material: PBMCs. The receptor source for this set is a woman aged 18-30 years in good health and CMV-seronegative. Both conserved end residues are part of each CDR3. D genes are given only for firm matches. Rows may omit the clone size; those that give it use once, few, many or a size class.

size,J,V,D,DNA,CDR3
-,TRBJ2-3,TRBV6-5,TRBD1,TGTGCCAGCAGTTACGGGACAGGGGAAGCAGATACGCAGTATTTT,CASSYGTGEADTQYF
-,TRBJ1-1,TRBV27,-,TGTGCCAGCAGGAATGACTCACCGGGCACTGAAGCTTTCTTT,CASRNDSPGTEAFF
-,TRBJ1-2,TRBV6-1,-,TGTGCCAGCAGTGTGAGGATCTATGGCTACACCTTC,CASSVRIYGYTF
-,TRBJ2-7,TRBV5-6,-,TGTGCCAGCAGCCCCTACTATTCCTACGAGCAGTACTTC,CASSPYYSYEQYF
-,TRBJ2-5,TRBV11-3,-,TGTGCCAGCAGCCATTACAGGGAAGTTCAAGAGACCCAGTACTTC,CASSHYREVQETQYF
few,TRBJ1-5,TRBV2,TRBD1,TGTGCCAGCAGCTCTGGACAGGGGGCGACTCGCCAGCCCCAGCATTTT,CASSSGQGATRQPQHF
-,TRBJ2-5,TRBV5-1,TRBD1,TGCGCCAGCAGCTTAGGACAGGCCTCCGAAGAGACCCAGTACTTC,CASSLGQASEETQYF
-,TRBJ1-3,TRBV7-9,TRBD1,TGTGCCAGCAGATCCCCGACAGGGGAAACGGGAAACACCATATATTTT,CASRSPTGETGNTIYF
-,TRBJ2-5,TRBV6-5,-,TGTGCCAGCAGTTACTCGGGGACTTCTCAAGAGACCCAGTACTTC,CASSYSGTSQETQYF
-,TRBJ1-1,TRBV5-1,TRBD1,TGCGCCAGCAGCTTGGTGGGACAGCTAAACACTGAAGCTTTCTTT,CASSLVGQLNTEAFF
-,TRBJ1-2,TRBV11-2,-,TGTGCCAGCAGCCTAGGACCAGGTGGCTACACCTTC,CASSLGPGGYTF
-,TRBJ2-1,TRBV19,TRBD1,TGTGCCAGTAGTACCGGGACAGGGACCCATGAGCAGTTCTTC,CASSTGTGTHEQFF
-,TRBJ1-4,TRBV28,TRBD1,TGTGCCAGCAGTCCACAGGGGATTAATGAAAAACTGTTTTTT,CASSPQGINEKLFF
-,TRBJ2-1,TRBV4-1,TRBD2,TGCGCCAGCAGCCAAGAGGCGGGAGAAACGGGAGTGTTCACCTACAATGAGCAGTTCTTC,CASSQEAGETGVFTYNEQFF
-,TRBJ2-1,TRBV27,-,TGTGCCAGCAGCGCCCTGGGTCCGGGTCATGAGCAGTTCTTC,CASSALGPGHEQFF
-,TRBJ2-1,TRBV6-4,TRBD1,TGTGCCAGCAGTGACTCGGAGACAGGGCCGAATGAGCAGTTCTTC,CASSDSETGPNEQFF
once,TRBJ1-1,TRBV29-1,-,TGCAGCGTTGCTATACGACAGATGAACACTGAAGCTTTCTTT,CSVAIRQMNTEAFF
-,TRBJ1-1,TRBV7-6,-,TGTGCCAGCAGCCCGGTCTGGCAGGGGCAAGCTGAAGCTTTCTTT,CASSPVWQGQAEAFF
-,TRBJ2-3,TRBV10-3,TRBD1,TGTGCCATCAGTGAGTCCGGGACAGGGGATCAGTATTTT,CAISESGTGDQYF
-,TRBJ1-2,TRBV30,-,TGTGCCTGGACTCCCGCGGGGGGAGGCTACACCTTC,CAWTPAGGGYTF
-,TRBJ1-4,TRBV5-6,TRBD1,TGTGCCAGCAGCCTAAACGGACAGGGTGGAAAACTGTTTTTT,CASSLNGQGGKLFF
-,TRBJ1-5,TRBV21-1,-,TGTGCCAGCAGTCCAGGGTTCCAGCCCCAGCATTTT,CASSPGFQPQHF
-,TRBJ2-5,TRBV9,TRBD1,TGTGCCAGCAGCGTAGGAGCAGGGGGCTGGGAGACCCAGTACTTC,CASSVGAGGWETQYF
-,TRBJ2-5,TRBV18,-,TGTGCCAGCTCCCCTATGGAGGGCAGAGAGACCCAGTACTTC,CASSPMEGRETQYF
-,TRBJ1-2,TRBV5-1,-,TGCGCCAGCAGCCGTCAAACTACAGGGAAAGGAAGTCCGTACTATGGCTACACCTTC,CASSRQTTGKGSPYYGYTF
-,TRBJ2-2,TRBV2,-,TGTGCCAGCCGATCGGAGTTGGTTTTCGGGGAGCTGTTTTTT,CASRSELVFGELFF
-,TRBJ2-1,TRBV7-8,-,TGTGCCAGCAGCCGGGACTCCACAAACATAAATGAGCAGTTCTTC,CASSRDSTNINEQFF
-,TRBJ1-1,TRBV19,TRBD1,TGTGCCAGTACCACGGGACAGGGAAGACCTGAAGCTTTCTTT,CASTTGQGRPEAFF
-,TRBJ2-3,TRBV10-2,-,TGCGCCAGCAGTGAGTATGACAGGCCCCTCGTCGGAGATACGCAGTATTTT,CASSEYDRPLVGDTQYF
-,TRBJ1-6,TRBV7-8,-,TGTGCCAGCAGCTTAGTCTCCGGGGGGGGCTCCTATAATTCACCCCTCCACTTT,CASSLVSGGGSYNSPLHF
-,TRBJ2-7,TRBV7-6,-,TGTGCCAGCAGCTTAAGTCGGCGGGACGAGCAGTACTTC,CASSLSRRDEQYF
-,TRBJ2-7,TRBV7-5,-,TGTGCCAGAAGCCGGGACAGAGCGTCCTACGAGCAGTACTTC,CARSRDRASYEQYF
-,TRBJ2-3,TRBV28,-,TGTGCCAGCAGTTTGGTGGGGCCCCTCGATACGCAGTATTTT,CASSLVGPLDTQYF
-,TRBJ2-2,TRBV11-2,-,TGTGCCAGCAGCACTACAGGAGCGACCTCGACCGGGGAGCTGTTTTTT,CASSTTGATSTGELFF
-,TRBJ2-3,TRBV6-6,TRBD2,TGTGCCAGCAGACAACTTAGCGGGGGTACAGATACGCAGTATTTT,CASRQLSGGTDTQYF
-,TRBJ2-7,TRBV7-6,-,TGTGCCAGCAGCTTAGAAGGGGGGGGGTCCTACGAGCAGTACTTC,CASSLEGGGSYEQYF